Sequencing of this T cell receptor beta chain was carried out in a study of T cells in localized non-small cell lung cancer. J lost 6 bases, V lost 2 bases, and 0 bases had no gene match. The CDR3 has 14 residues. Germline CDR1 ENHRY, CDR2 SYGVKD. Data came from immunoSEQ multiplex PCR; TCRdb stores just in-frame clones and leaves some out. Among about 41,000 clones listed, approximately 80% were seen once. This clone was observed once. The chain couples TRBV10-3 to TRBJ2-3, with 12 bases identical to TRBD2. The sequencing here drew on PBMCs, taken before any cancer treatment. This TCR was sampled from a man between 40 and 70 years old with stage II lung adenocarcinoma. CDR3 sequence reads: CAISEGTSGDTQYF. DNA of the CDR3: TGTGCCATCAGTGAGGGGACTAGCGGGGATACGCAGTATTTT.